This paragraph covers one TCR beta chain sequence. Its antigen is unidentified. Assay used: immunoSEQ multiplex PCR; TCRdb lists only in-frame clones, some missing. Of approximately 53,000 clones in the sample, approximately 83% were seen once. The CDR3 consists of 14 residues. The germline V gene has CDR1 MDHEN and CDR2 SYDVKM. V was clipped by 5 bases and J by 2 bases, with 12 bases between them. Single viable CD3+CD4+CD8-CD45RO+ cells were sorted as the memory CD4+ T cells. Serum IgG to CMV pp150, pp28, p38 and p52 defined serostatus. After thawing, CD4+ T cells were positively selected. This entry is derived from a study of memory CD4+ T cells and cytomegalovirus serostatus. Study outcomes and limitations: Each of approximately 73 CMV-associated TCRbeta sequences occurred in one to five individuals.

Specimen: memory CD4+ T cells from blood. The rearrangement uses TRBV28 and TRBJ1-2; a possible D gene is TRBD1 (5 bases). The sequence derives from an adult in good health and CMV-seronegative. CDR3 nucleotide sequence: TGTGCCAGCAGTACCGGTGGGGGGAACTATGGCTACACCTTC. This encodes CASSTGGGNYGYTF.